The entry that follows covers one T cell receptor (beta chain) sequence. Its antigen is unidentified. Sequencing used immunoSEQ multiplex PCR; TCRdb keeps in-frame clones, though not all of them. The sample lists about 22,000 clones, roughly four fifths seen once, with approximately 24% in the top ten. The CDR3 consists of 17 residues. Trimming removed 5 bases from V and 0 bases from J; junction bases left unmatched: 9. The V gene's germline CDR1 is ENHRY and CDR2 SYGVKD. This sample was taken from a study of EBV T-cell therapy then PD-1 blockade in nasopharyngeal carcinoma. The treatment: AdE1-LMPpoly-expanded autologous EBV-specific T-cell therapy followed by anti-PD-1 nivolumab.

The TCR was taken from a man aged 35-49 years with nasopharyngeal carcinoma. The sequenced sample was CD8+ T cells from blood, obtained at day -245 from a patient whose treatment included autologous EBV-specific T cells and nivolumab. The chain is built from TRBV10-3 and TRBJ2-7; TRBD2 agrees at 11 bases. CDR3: CAISKGLAVSFSYEQYF. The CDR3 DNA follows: TGTGCCATCAGTAAGGGACTAGCGGTTTCTTTCTCCTACGAGCAGTACTTC.